The rows below give T cell receptor beta chains drawn from one sample of a study of blood T cell repertoires in COVID-19. TCRdb's copy holds only in-frame clones and misses some; the assay was immunoSEQ multiplex PCR. The table includes under 300,000 clones, approximately 91% detected once. The sequenced sample consisted of peripheral blood. Receptors originate from a woman in her twenties or thirties with acute or convalescent COVID-19. Each CDR3 is given with its conserved first and last residue. A D gene is named only where the DNA matches it firmly. Clone size is given for some rows only: seen once, a few or many times, or a class if the clone is expanded.

v_gene	j_gene	d_gene	len	abundance	CDR3nt	CDR3aa
TRBV6-6	TRBJ2-7	.	12	once	TGTGCCAGCAGCGGGGGGCTCTACGAGCAGTACTTC	CASSGGLYEQYF
TRBV9	TRBJ1-5	.	15	.	TGTGCCAGCAGCGTAGACGAGGGCTGGAATCAGCCCCAGCATTTT	CASSVDEGWNQPQHF
TRBV3-1/TRBV3-2	TRBJ2-1	TRBD2	13	.	TGTGCCAGCAGCCCGCCCTCCAGCGGGAAGCAGTTCTTC	CASSPPSSGKQFF
TRBV7-7	TRBJ2-5	.	13	.	TGTGCCAGCAGCACGGACTATTCGGAGACCCAGTACTTC	CASSTDYSETQYF
TRBV6-6	TRBJ2-7	.	12	.	TGTGCCAGCAGGGACTTAACGTACGAGCAGTACTTC	CASRDLTYEQYF
TRBV25-1	TRBJ2-7	TRBD2	15	.	TGTGCCAGCAGTGTAATGAGACTAGCGGGCTACGAGCAGTACTTC	CASSVMRLAGYEQYF
TRBV13	TRBJ2-3	.	15	.	TGTGCCAACCCTAAAGAAAGCGGTGTAGGGGATACGCAGTATTTT	CANPKESGVGDTQYF
TRBV30	TRBJ1-2	TRBD1	16	.	TGTGCCTGGAGGAGGACAGGGAGGAGGCTGGACTATGGCTACACCTTC	CAWRRTGRRLDYGYTF
TRBV19	TRBJ2-5	TRBD1	15	.	TGTGCCAGTAGTATGGGCAGGGGGCGTCAAGAGACCCAGTACTTC	CASSMGRGRQETQYF
TRBV6-6	TRBJ2-3	.	13	.	TGTGCCAGCAGGACAGGTAGTCGCGGTACGCAGTATTTT	CASRTGSRGTQYF
TRBV12-5	TRBJ2-1	TRBD2	15	.	TGTGCTAGTGGTTTGCCCCGGGGGGTTAACAATGAGCAGTTCTTC	CASGLPRGVNNEQFF
TRBV6-2/TRBV6-3	TRBJ2-3	.	15	.	TGTGCCAGCAGTTACGGACACGCAAGCACAGATACGCAGTATTTT	CASSYGHASTDTQYF
TRBV5-5	TRBJ2-5	TRBD1	16	.	TGTGCCAGCAGCCGGGTGGCGGACAGGGCGAGTGAGACCCAGTACTTC	CASSRVADRASETQYF
TRBV7-2	TRBJ2-7	.	17	.	TGTGCCAGCAGCTTAGCCAAAATACCTTCGAGCTCCTACGAGCAGTACTTC	CASSLAKIPSSSYEQYF
TRBV5-4	TRBJ2-2	TRBD1	15	.	TGTGCCAGCAGCGGCGGACAGGGGGCGGGCGGGGAGCTGTTTTTT	CASSGGQGAGGELFF
TRBV30	TRBJ1-1	.	11	.	TGTGCCTGGAAGGGGCGCACTGAAGCTTTCTTT	CAWKGRTEAFF
TRBV9	TRBJ2-1	TRBD2	16	.	TGTGCCAGCAGCCCACGACTAGCGGGCACGTACAATGAGCAGTTCTTC	CASSPRLAGTYNEQFF
TRBV6-2/TRBV6-3	TRBJ2-7	.	13	.	TGTGCCAGCAGTGACAGGTTCCCAGGCGAGCAGTACTTC	CASSDRFPGEQYF
TRBV3-1/TRBV3-2	TRBJ1-5	.	15	.	TGTGCCAGCAGCCAAGATAGACAGGCCCATCAGCCCCAGCATTTT	CASSQDRQAHQPQHF
TRBV7-2	TRBJ2-7	.	13	.	TGTGCCAGCAGCTTCCCCAGCTCCTACGAGCAGTACTTC	CASSFPSSYEQYF
TRBV5-1	TRBJ1-5	.	13	.	TGCGCCAGCAGCGACAGACCCGATCAGCCCCAGCATTTT	CASSDRPDQPQHF
TRBV5-1	TRBJ2-5	.	15	.	TGCGCCAGCAGCCAAGGACAGATCGGGCAAGAGACCCAGTACTTC	CASSQGQIGQETQYF
TRBV7-2	TRBJ2-6	.	16	.	TGTGCCAGCAGCTTAAGTGCCAGCTCTGGGGCCAACGTCCTGACTTTC	CASSLSASSGANVLTF
TRBV11-3	TRBJ1-6	TRBD1	15	.	TGTGCCAGCAGCCCTGACAGGGGAGTTAATTCACCCCTCCACTTT	CASSPDRGVNSPLHF
TRBV15	TRBJ1-1	TRBD1	14	.	TGTGCCACCAGCAGAGCAACAGGGGGTACTGAAGCTTTCTTT	CATSRATGGTEAFF
TRBV21-1	TRBJ1-4	.	14	.	TGTGCCAGCAGGCCTACAGGGGGTAATGAAAAACTGTTTTTT	CASRPTGGNEKLFF
TRBV6-6	TRBJ2-7	.	15	once	TGTGCCAGCAGTTACACTCCGGGACAAGGCTACGAGCAGTACTTC	CASSYTPGQGYEQYF